The entry that follows covers one T cell receptor (beta chain) sequence. Its cognate antigen is unknown. Profiling relied on immunoSEQ multiplex PCR, and the TCRdb table lists in-frame clones only, not all of them. The sample records almost 400,000 clones, approximately 90% being singletons. The source of the sample is a study of Ad26.COV2.S vaccination and SARS-CoV-2 variants. Study-wide context: Participants got Ad26.COV2.S intramuscularly, once or twice 56 days apart.

Germline loops: CDR1 MNHEY, CDR2 SVGAGI. The CDR3 covers 14 residues. V lost 8 bases and J 4 bases, leaving 15 bases between the germline ends. Whole-study findings and limits: Placebo recipients had lower spike-specific TCR breadth than vaccine recipients.

Indicated treatment: around 19 received Ad26.COV2.S at low or high dose, single or two shots; about 5 received placebo; per-sample allocation not given. Samples were taken on day 63 after the first vaccine or placebo injection. The TCR comes from a person aged 18 to 59 who received the Ad26.COV2.S COVID-19 vaccine or a placebo. The gene calls are TRBV6-5 and TRBJ1-5; no clear D. Specimen: peripheral blood, collected in a trial of Ad26.COV2.S vaccine versus placebo. In nucleotides, the CDR3 is TGTGCCAGCCGCCCGGGCAGATCGAATCAGCCCCAGCATTTT. Translated: CASRPGRSNQPQHF.